This TCR beta chain originates from a study of cytomegalovirus exposure and HLA in healthy donors. Regarding the study as a whole: For TCR beta chains, V- and J-gene trimming was later linked to a missense DCLRE1C variant. Accurate predictions that matched the HLA-A and HLA-B alleles of most subjects were reportedly made from TCR beta sequences.

60 Vbeta and 13 Jbeta primers were used in PCR. Sequencing was performed with immunoSEQ multiplex PCR; in TCRdb, only in-frame clones are kept and a portion is missing. The repertoire consists of around 200,000 clones, with more than 80% occurring once and the leading ten covering about 0.64%. Worth noting for this clone: Its matching antigen is unknown.

Trimming left V 4 bases short and J 1 base short, with 4 bases between. CDR1 SGDLS and CDR2 YYNGEE come from the germline V gene. The CDR3 covers 12 residues. V is TRBV9 and J is TRBJ2-3; D is ambiguous. This receptor was obtained from a boy aged 5-17 years in good health and CMV-seronegative. The sample comprised PBMCs. The CDR3 sequence: CASSPRTDTQYF. The CDR3 region has the DNA TGTGCCAGCAGCCCTCGCACAGATACGCAGTATTTT.